The 26 T cell receptor beta chains below come from one sample, sequenced in a study of vaccination effects on CD4 cells after COVID-19. Before sequencing took place, the ViraFEST assay used viral peptide pools to expand antigen-specific CD4+ T cells. Following a roughly eleven-day culture, CD4+ T cells were purified. The cohort was immunized with two doses of either the BNT162b2 or mRNA-1273 vaccine. Sequencing used immunoSEQ multiplex PCR; TCRdb keeps in-frame clones, though not all of them. This sample has 30,000 or so clones, with roughly 70% found just once. These receptors have no known antigen. The sequenced sample was CD4+ T cells from PBMCs cultured with HCoV-NL63 spike peptides, obtained after COVID-19 vaccination. The receptors were gathered from a human donor who received a COVID-19 vaccine.

The gene calls are TRBV5-5 and TRBJ1-1, with D possibly matching TRBD1 (5 bases). This CDR3 region has 16 residues. The germline V gene has CDR1 SGHKS and CDR2 YYEKEE (reference sequence). The germline V and J ends were trimmed by 0 bases and 5 bases, with 17 bases remaining between them. The CDR3 sequence is CASSLGGAGSGTEAFF. The CDR3 region has the DNA TGTGCCAGCAGCTTGGGTGGGGCAGGGTCGGGGACTGAAGCTTTCTTT.

This rearrangement joins TRBV3-1 (or the pseudogene TRBV3-2) to TRBJ1-4; 8 nucleotides match TRBD1. With 3 bases clipped from V and 7 bases from J, the junction kept 7 bases outside the gene matches. CDR3 length equals 15 residues. Germline V CDR1 and CDR2: LGHDT, YNNKEL (reference sequence). CDR3 residues: CASSQSGQGGEKLFF. The CDR3 bases are TGTGCCAGCAGCCAGTCTGGACAGGGCGGTGAAAAACTGTTTTTT.

The gene calls are TRBV20-1 and TRBJ1-2, with D perhaps matching TRBD1 (6 bases). Trimming took 3 bases from V and 1 from J, leaving 12 bases between them. The CDR3 runs to 14 residues. Germline V lookup: CDR1 DFQATT, CDR2 SNEGSKA (reference sequence). The CDR3 loop reads CSASLQGSNYGYTF. DNA for the CDR3: TGCAGTGCTAGTTTACAGGGAAGTAACTATGGCTACACCTTC.

This clone was observed a handful of times. This rearrangement joins TRBV5-1 to TRBJ2-7, with D perhaps TRBD1 (6 bases). The CDR3 sequence is 14 residues long. Germline V gives CDR1 SGHRS, CDR2 YFSETQ. Between the trimmed V and J ends, which lost 2 bases and 2 bases, there was a span of 11 bases. For the CDR3, the DNA is TGCGCCAGCAGCTTCTTGGACAGTACCTACGAGCAGTACTTC. This gives the protein CASSFLDSTYEQYF.

This clone appeared a single time. CDR3 loop: CASSPMDFQETQYF. CDR3 coding DNA: TGTGCCAGCTCACCTATGGACTTTCAAGAGACCCAGTACTTC. The chain uses TRBV18 and TRBJ2-5; maybe TRBD2 (5 bases). The V end was cut by 3 bases, the J end by 2 bases, with 10 bases between. This CDR3 spans 14 amino acids. Germline CDR1 KGHSH, CDR2 LQKENI.

The chain combines TRBV30 with TRBJ1-1; possible D gene TRBD1, 6 bases. Germline CDR1 is GTSNPN and CDR2 is SVGIG (reference sequence). The CDR3 runs to 15 residues. The V and J ends lost 3 bases and 4 bases respectively, with 18 bases between them. As DNA, the CDR3 is TGTGCCTGGAGCGCAGGGGCATTGGGGAGCACTGAAGCTTTCTTT. This gives the protein CAWSAGALGSTEAFF.

The V gene is TRBV7-7, the J gene TRBJ2-1; D not resolved. CDR3 length equals 13 residues. Trimming stripped 5 bases from V and 7 bases from J, with 12 bases between. Germline loops: CDR1 SSHAT, CDR2 FNYEAQ (reference sequence). CDR3 in amino acids: CASSIQHRNEQFF. In DNA, the CDR3 is TGTGCCAGCAGCATCCAGCATAGAAATGAGCAGTTCTTC.

This clone was seen a few times. The CDR3 here is CASSWDGNYGYTF. The CDR3 nucleotides read TGTGCCAGCAGTTGGGACGGAAACTATGGCTACACCTTC. The chain carries TRBV6-5 and TRBJ1-2, with TRBD1 as a possible D gene (5 bases). The CDR3 contains 13 residues. Germline V gene sequence: CDR1 MNHEY, CDR2 SVGAGI. V was trimmed by 4 bases and J by 2 bases, leaving 8 bases between them.

V and J are TRBV19 and TRBJ2-5, with D perhaps matching TRBD1 (6 bases). CDR3 length: 14 residues. Germline lookup yields CDR1 LNHDA and CDR2 SQIVND (reference sequence). The V end was cut by 4 bases, the J end by 4 bases, with 13 bases between. CDR3 DNA: TGTGCCAGTAGTAGGACGGACAGCCGAGAGACCCAGTACTTC. Translation: CASSRTDSRETQYF.

This clone was detected once. The gene calls are TRBV7-8 and TRBJ2-6, with a tentative D call TRBD1 (6 bases). This CDR3 comprises 15 residues. Germline assignment: CDR1 SGHVS and CDR2 FQNEAQ. Trimming took 3 bases from V and 1 from J, leaving 7 bases between them. The CDR3: CASSFRGSGANVLTF. The CDR3 DNA is TGTGCCAGCAGCTTTAGGGGGTCTGGGGCCAACGTCCTGACTTTC.

J is TRBJ1-1 and V is TRBV30; 9 nucleotides align to TRBD1. Germline V lookup: CDR1 GTSNPN, CDR2 SVGIG (reference sequence). V lost 5 bases to trimming and J lost 0 bases; unmatched junction nucleotides: 7. The CDR3 length is 15 residues. The CDR3, as DNA: TGTGCCTGGGACAGGGGGTTAAGGTTGAACACTGAAGCTTTCTTT. Its translation is CAWDRGLRLNTEAFF.

This clone has just one count. The chain's CDR3 is CASRGLAETQYF. As DNA, the CDR3 is TGTGCCAGCCGGGGACTAGCAGAGACCCAGTACTTC. This sequence joins TRBV6-5 and TRBJ2-5; 9 bases line up with TRBD2. In germline, CDR1 is MNHEY, CDR2 SVGAGI. The CDR3 is 12 residues long. V lost 8 bases and J lost 4; bases outside the gene matches: 2.

This chain uses TRBV18 with TRBJ1-6; 9 nucleotides match TRBD1. The CDR3 length is 13 residues. V dropped 3 bases and J dropped 9; count of bases not matched to a gene: 0. Looked up from germline, CDR1 is KGHSH and CDR2 is LQKENI. The CDR3 region is CASSPDRGSPLHF. CDR3 coding DNA: TGTGCCAGCTCACCGGACAGGGGTTCACCCCTCCACTTT.

The chain links TRBV12-3 or TRBV12-4 to TRBJ1-1; D unresolved. V lost 3 bases and J 0 bases, leaving 5 bases between the germline ends. This CDR3 has 13 residues. The CDR3 protein is CASSFNMNTEAFF. CDR3 in DNA: TGTGCCAGCAGTTTTAACATGAACACTGAAGCTTTCTTT.

V is TRBV2 and J is TRBJ1-4; D not resolved. The CDR3 spans 16 residues. Germline CDR1 SNHLY, CDR2 FYNNEI. Deletions cut 2 bases from V and 4 bases from J, with 14 bases between. In DNA, the CDR3 is TGTGCCAGCAGTGAAAACAGCGTTGGCTATAATGAAAAACTGTTTTTT. Translation gives CASSENSVGYNEKLFF.

V and J are TRBV18 and TRBJ1-5, with unresolved D. This CDR3 comprises 15 residues. Germline lookup yields CDR1 KGHSH and CDR2 LQKENI. The V end was cut by 3 bases, the J end by 5 bases, with 14 bases between. CDR3 region: CASSPETEYYQPQHF. CDR3 sequence (DNA): TGTGCCAGCTCACCGGAGACGGAGTATTATCAGCCCCAGCATTTT.

The chain is built from TRBV30 and TRBJ2-5; 12 bases map to TRBD2. This CDR3 is built from 16 residues. From germline, CDR1 is GTSNPN and CDR2 SVGIG (reference sequence). V shed 3 bases and J 5 bases; nucleotides not matched to a gene: 10. The CDR3, as DNA: TGTGCCTGGAGCCACACCGGACTAGCGGGGTTGGAGACCCAGTACTTC. This translates into CAWSHTGLAGLETQYF. Combining the CDR3 with reference TRBV30 and TRBJ2-5 gives the whole variable domain SQTIHQWPATLVQPVGSPLSLECTVEGTSNPNLYWYRQAAGRGLQLLFYSVGIGQISSEVPQNLSASRPQDRQFILSSKKLLLSDSGFYLCAWSHTGLAGLETQYFGPGTRLLVL.

The chain couples TRBV6-5 to TRBJ1-1; 7 positions agree with TRBD1. There are 15 residues in the CDR3. V shed 3 bases and J 3 bases; nucleotides not matched to a gene: 7. The germline gives CDR1 MNHEY, CDR2 SVGAGI. CDR3 sequence reads: CASSYKKGAHTEAFF. The CDR3 DNA is TGTGCCAGCAGTTATAAGAAGGGGGCGCACACTGAAGCTTTCTTT.

This chain uses TRBV2 with TRBJ1-1; D is uncertain. The CDR3 has 13 residues. In germline, CDR1 is SNHLY, CDR2 FYNNEI. Trimming removed 7 bases at V and 2 bases at J, with 11 bases between. The CDR3 nucleotides read TGTGCCAGCACCTCGACGGGTAACACTGAAGCTTTCTTT. Its protein product is CASTSTGNTEAFF.

This chain links TRBV7-9 with TRBJ2-1; 7 bases match TRBD1. Trimming took 2 bases from V and 5 from J; bases not matched to a gene: 0. Germline CDR1 is SEHNR and CDR2 is FQNEAQ (reference sequence). The CDR3 length is 13 residues. CDR3 residues: CASSLTGDNEQFF. In DNA, the CDR3 is TGTGCCAGCAGCTTAACAGGGGACAATGAGCAGTTCTTC.

This chain connects TRBV2 to TRBJ2-7; D might be TRBD2 (5 bases). Trimming removed 3 bases at V and 6 bases at J, with 12 bases between. CDR1 is SNHLY, CDR2 FYNNEI, per germline. This CDR3 comprises 13 residues. The CDR3 loop reads CASSDVGRAEQYF. CDR3 nucleotides: TGTGCCAGCAGTGACGTAGGGCGGGCCGAGCAGTACTTC.

This clone was observed a few times. This chain uses TRBV7-9 with TRBJ2-2, with unresolved D. This CDR3 is 15 amino acids long. Germline values: CDR1 SEHNR, CDR2 FQNEAQ (reference sequence). Deletions cut 0 bases from V and 4 bases from J, with 9 bases between. CDR3 loop: CASSLASQLTGELFF. The DNA for the CDR3 is TGTGCCAGCAGCTTAGCGTCACAGCTCACCGGGGAGCTGTTTTTT. The full variable domain, its missing parts supplied by reference TRBV7-9 and TRBJ2-2, is DTGVSQNPRHKITKRGQNVTFRCDPISEHNRLYWYRQTLGQGPEFLTYFQNEAQLEKSRLLSDRFSAERPKGSFSTLEIQRTEQGDSAMYLCASSLASQLTGELFFGEGSRLTVL.

This sequence joins TRBV5-4 and TRBJ1-1; D uncertain. Germline CDR1 is SGHNT and CDR2 is YYREEE (reference sequence). Trimming removed 5 bases from V and 3 bases from J, with 14 bases in between. The CDR3 has 14 residues. CDR3 protein: CASSLVVSDTEAFF. CDR3 nucleotides: TGTGCCAGCAGTCTGGTTGTGTCAGACACTGAAGCTTTCTTT.

This clone rates as medium-sized. The chain carries TRBV30 and TRBJ1-1; 7 positions agree with TRBD1. V gave up 2 bases and J gave up 2 bases; unmatched junction bases: 2. The CDR3 has 13 amino acids. CDR1 is GTSNPN and CDR2 is SVGIG in the germline V gene (reference sequence). The CDR3 region is CAWSRDSNTEAFF. The CDR3 bases are TGTGCCTGGAGTAGGGACAGTAACACTGAAGCTTTCTTT.

This chain connects TRBV11-3 to TRBJ1-6, with D perhaps TRBD1 (6 bases). Trimming removed 5 bases from V and 7 bases from J, with 12 bases in between. The CDR3 sequence is 14 residues long. CDR1 SGHNT and CDR2 YENEEA come from the germline V gene. The CDR3 protein is CASSQGTSNSPLHF. CDR3 DNA: TGTGCCAGCAGCCAGGGGACCTCGAATTCACCCCTCCACTTT.

The chain joins TRBV11-3 to TRBJ2-5; 10 nucleotides match TRBD1. Germline loops: CDR1 SGHNT, CDR2 YENEEA. J lost 3 bases, V lost 5 bases, and 3 bases had no gene match. CDR3 length equals 14 residues. The CDR3 loop is CASSHGQGEETQYF. DNA for the CDR3: TGTGCCAGCAGCCACGGACAGGGGGAAGAGACCCAGTACTTC. Full variable domain (outside the CDR3, taken from reference TRBV11-3 and TRBJ2-5): EAGVVQSPRYKIIEKKQPVAFWCNPISGHNTLYWYLQNLGQGPELLIRYENEEAVDDSQLPKDRFSAERLKGVDSTLKIQPAELGDSAVYLCASSHGQGEETQYFGPGTRLLVL.